The 20 T cell receptor beta chains in this list originate from one sample, sequenced in a study of shared clonotypes between healthy human individuals. CD45RO-negative, CCR7-positively selected cells formed the naive CD8 fraction, excluding terminally differentiated effector memory CD45RA+ cells. The table came from immunoSEQ multiplex PCR; TCRdb's copy has only in-frame clones and leaves some out. Seen here are hundreds of thousands of clones, 96% observed once, and the top ten hold 0.11%. The source material was naive CD8+ T cells sorted from blood. These receptors all come from a woman in her twenties or thirties in good health.

V is TRBV2 and J is TRBJ2-5, with D perhaps matching TRBD1 or TRBD2 (5 bases each). This CDR3 spans 18 amino acids. The germline V gene encodes CDR1 SNHLY and CDR2 FYNNEI. V shed 3 bases and J shed 5 bases, with 25 bases lying between them. The CDR3 is CASSDGGTQRPPVETQYF. CDR3 sequence (DNA): TGTGCCAGCAGTGACGGTGGGACCCAACGACCCCCAGTCGAGACCCAGTACTTC. Full variable domain (missing parts from reference TRBV2 and TRBJ2-5): EPEVTQTPSHQVTQMGQEVILRCVPISNHLYFYWYRQILGQKVEFLVSFYNNEISEKSEIFDDQFSVERPDGSNFTLKIRSTKLEDSAMYFCASSDGGTQRPPVETQYFGPGTRLLVL.

The genes are TRBV28 and TRBJ2-1; D might be TRBD2 (6 bases). V lost 6 bases to trimming and J lost 8 bases, with 29 bases between them. Germline lookup yields CDR1 MDHEN and CDR2 SYDVKM. The CDR3 loop spans 18 amino acids. CDR3 protein: CASSSGWREASMVDEQFF. CDR3 in DNA: TGTGCCAGCAGCTCGGGGTGGAGGGAGGCCTCAATGGTCGATGAGCAGTTCTTC.

The count of this clone is one. V and J are TRBV4-1 and TRBJ2-1; a weak D match, TRBD2 (6 bases). The V gene's germline CDR1 is MGHRA and CDR2 YSYEKL. The ends were cut back, 7 bases at V and 8 bases at J, with 12 bases in the middle. CDR3 length equals 12 residues. The CDR3 nucleotides are TGCGCCAGCAACCTTCCGGGGGATGAGCAGTTCTTC. This codes for CASNLPGDEQFF.

This clone was counted a single time. V is TRBV10-3 and J is TRBJ1-6; D is possibly TRBD1 (5 bases). Per germline, CDR1 ENHRY and CDR2 SYGVKD. This CDR3 comprises 15 residues. V was cut by 4 bases and J by 2 bases, with 9 bases left in between. Here the CDR3 reads CAISGGVTYNSPLHF. For the CDR3, the DNA is TGTGCCATCAGTGGGGGGGTAACCTATAATTCACCCCTCCACTTT.

The V and J genes are TRBV7-9 and TRBJ2-3; 12 bases align to TRBD2. Germline assignment: CDR1 SEHNR and CDR2 FQNEAQ (reference sequence). The length of the CDR3 is 16 residues. Trimming cost V 4 bases and J 0 bases; bases outside gene matches: 2. The CDR3 DNA is TGTGCCAGCAGCTCTAGCGGGGGGGCTAGCACAGATACGCAGTATTTT. Its protein is CASSSSGGASTDTQYF. The complete variable domain, with remaining parts taken from reference TRBV7-9 and TRBJ2-3, reads DTGVSQNPRHKITKRGQNVTFRCDPISEHNRLYWYRQTLGQGPEFLTYFQNEAQLEKSRLLSDRFSAERPKGSFSTLEIQRTEQGDSAMYLCASSSSGGASTDTQYFGPGTRLTVL.

This rearrangement joins TRBV9 to TRBJ2-1; no clear D gene. This CDR3 is built from 16 residues. Germline V CDR1 and CDR2: SGDLS, YYNGEE. Deletions cut 0 bases from V and 6 bases from J, with 16 bases between. The CDR3 coding sequence is TGTGCCAGCAGCGTAGCAGGCTCTACCGGTCTCAATGAGCAGTTCTTC. It specifies CASSVAGSTGLNEQFF.

This chain joins TRBV19 and TRBJ2-1, with D tentatively TRBD2 (6 bases). The CDR3 is 13 amino acids. Trimming pared 1 base from V and 10 bases from J, leaving 11 bases between. Germline assignment: CDR1 LNHDA and CDR2 SQIVND (reference sequence). In nucleotides, the CDR3 is TGTGCCAGTAGTATAGGGACCGGAGGGGAGCAGTTCTTC. This codes for CASSIGTGGEQFF.

The chain employs TRBV29-1 and TRBJ2-1; 13 nucleotides match TRBD2. This CDR3 is built from 14 residues. Germline assignment: CDR1 SQVTM and CDR2 ANQGSEA. Germline trimming cut 7 bases from V and 4 bases from J; bases unmatched to any gene: 4. The CDR3 reads CSGTGLAGYNEQFF. The DNA of the CDR3 is TGCAGCGGGACGGGACTAGCGGGGTACAATGAGCAGTTCTTC.

The V gene is TRBV27, the J gene TRBJ2-1; 12 bases line up with TRBD2. V was clipped by 3 bases and J by 0 bases; unmatched bases: 6. This CDR3 is 18 amino acids long. Germline V gives CDR1 MNHEY, CDR2 SMNVEV (reference sequence). CDR3 bases: TGTGCCAGCAGTTTGGGGCTAGCGGGAGGGAGCTCCTACAATGAGCAGTTCTTC. This sequence encodes CASSLGLAGGSSYNEQFF.

The V call is TRBV6-1, the J call TRBJ2-1; 8 bases map to TRBD1. The CDR3 is 20 amino acids. J was trimmed by 3 bases and V by 1 base; bases with no gene match: 17. Germline V gene data show CDR1 as MNHNS and CDR2 as SASEGT. CDR3 residues: CASSEVGDRLITYLYNEQFF. The CDR3 DNA sequence: TGTGCCAGCAGTGAAGTAGGGGACAGGCTAATCACCTACCTCTACAATGAGCAGTTCTTC.

V gene TRBV5-6 combines with J gene TRBJ2-3, with D perhaps TRBD1 (5 bases). Germline V gene lookup returns CDR1 SGHDT and CDR2 YYEEEE. The CDR3 has 13 amino acids. V gave up 3 bases and J gave up 4 bases, with 9 bases separating them. CDR3 loop: CASSSAGSDTQYF. DNA of the CDR3: TGTGCCAGCAGCTCCGCAGGGTCAGATACGCAGTATTTT. The whole variable domain, filled in from reference TRBV5-6 and TRBJ2-3, reads DAGVTQSPTHLIKTRGQQVTLRCSPKSGHDTVSWYQQALGQGPQFIFQYYEEEERQRGNFPDRFSGHQFPNYSSELNVNALLLGDSALYLCASSSAGSDTQYFGPGTRLTVL.

The rearrangement links TRBV9 to TRBJ2-5, with 9 bases fitting TRBD2. V was pared by 0 bases and J by 0 bases, with 0 bases of the junction left unmatched. CDR3 length equals 15 residues. The germline V gene has CDR1 SGDLS and CDR2 YYNGEE. The CDR3: CASSVGTSDQETQYF. The CDR3 DNA is TGTGCCAGCAGCGTAGGGACTAGCGACCAAGAGACCCAGTACTTC.

This chain links TRBV6-1 with TRBJ1-1; D call uncertain. This CDR3 is 14 amino acids long. V was clipped by 2 bases and J by 2 bases, with 9 bases between them. Germline CDR1 and CDR2: MNHNS and SASEGT. The CDR3 bases are TGTGCCAGCAGTGAATATGGGCGTAACACTGAAGCTTTCTTT. Translated: CASSEYGRNTEAFF.

This clone was seen only once. The V gene is TRBV11-2, the J gene TRBJ2-3; no firm D call. Germline lookup yields CDR1 SGHAT and CDR2 FQNNGV. The length of the CDR3 is 11 residues. V lost 5 bases, J lost 5 bases, and 5 bases lay in between. The CDR3 spells CASSVGDTQYF. Here the CDR3 DNA reads TGTGCCAGCAGCGTAGGAGATACGCAGTATTTT.

The chain combines TRBV27 with TRBJ2-7, with a tentative D call TRBD2 (6 bases). Germline CDR1 is MNHEY and CDR2 is SMNVEV (reference sequence). Trimming left V 2 bases short and J 2 bases short, with 13 bases between. The CDR3 runs 15 residues. CDR3 sequence: CASSLVGTGAYEQYF. DNA of the CDR3: TGTGCCAGCAGTTTAGTGGGCACGGGGGCCTACGAGCAGTACTTC.

The chain couples TRBV9 to TRBJ1-3; no clear D. V was trimmed by 0 bases and J by 2 bases, leaving 9 bases between them. The germline V gene has CDR1 SGDLS and CDR2 YYNGEE. CDR3 length: 15 residues. The CDR3 here is CASSVGKGAGNTIYF. The CDR3 DNA reads TGTGCCAGCAGCGTAGGAAAGGGCGCTGGAAACACCATATATTTT.

V and J are TRBV19 and TRBJ2-7, with TRBD1 as a possible D gene (6 bases). Deletions cut 3 bases from V and 6 bases from J, with 18 bases between. The germline CDR1 and CDR2 sequences are LNHDA and SQIVND (reference sequence). CDR3 size: 15 residues. The CDR3 spells CASSITDRQRFEQYF. CDR3 DNA sequence: TGTGCCAGTAGTATCACAGACAGGCAGCGGTTCGAGCAGTACTTC.

This clone showed up just once. The chain employs TRBV19 and TRBJ2-2; D not certain. This CDR3 is 13 amino acids long. V was shortened by 3 bases and J by 10 bases, with 12 bases between the two germline ends. Looked up from germline, CDR1 is LNHDA and CDR2 is SQIVND (reference sequence). The CDR3 coding sequence is TGTGCCAGTAGTATGTTCGGTCCGGAGGAGCTGTTTTTT. Translated, it gives CASSMFGPEELFF.

About this clone itself: Other DNA sequences in this specimen translate into the identical CDR3. V gene TRBV19 combines with J gene TRBJ2-2; D is uncertain. This CDR3 has 14 amino acids. Germline CDR1 is LNHDA and CDR2 is SQIVND (reference sequence). V gave up 1 base and J gave up 1 base, with 4 bases separating them. Here the CDR3 reads CASSIVGNTGELFF. The CDR3 DNA reads as TGTGCCAGTAGTATAGTAGGGAACACCGGGGAGCTGTTTTTT.

The chain recombines TRBV19 with TRBJ2-5; 7 bases match TRBD2. The ends lost 7 bases at V and 2 bases at J; junction bases unmatched: 10. CDR3 length equals 15 residues. Germline CDR1 reads LNHDA; CDR2 reads SQIVND (reference sequence). The CDR3 reads CASNHRDYPQETQYF. For the CDR3, the DNA is TGTGCCAGTAACCACCGGGACTACCCGCAAGAGACCCAGTACTTC.